The text below deals with one T cell receptor beta chain. This CDR3 is built from 14 residues. Trimming left V 3 bases short and J 7 bases short, with 12 bases between. From germline, CDR1 is SGHTA and CDR2 FQGNSA. In the authors' methods: Scientists estimated how many nucleated cells there were by amplifying reference gene primers. Assay used: immunoSEQ multiplex PCR; TCRdb lists only in-frame clones, some missing. V, J and clone size are taken as reported in that table, and D and trimming were inferred from the DNA itself. Seen here are 34,000 or so clones, more than 90% observed once, and the top ten hold 30% to 45%. The data stem from a study of blood T cell repertoires in COVID-19. Background on the study: Italy, Spain and the United States were the sources of the convalescent and acute COVID-19 samples. The analysed material was cDNA or gDNA that came from T cells, B-cell-depleted T cells, or PBMCs.

Sequenced input: peripheral blood. The genes are TRBV7-2 and TRBJ1-4; D may be TRBD1 (5 bases). This sequence was found in a man in his 60s with active or convalescent COVID-19. The CDR3 sequence is CASSLGGLGEKLFF. CDR3 nucleotide sequence: TGTGCCAGCAGCTTGGGGGGTTTAGGTGAAAAACTGTTTTTT.